The T cell receptor beta chain under discussion was sequenced for a study of T-cell reconstitution after alpha-beta-depleted transplantation in children. Study-wide findings and caveats: Fresh T-cell production supplied most of the T-cell counts and diversity seen one year after transplant. The study reportedly traced alpha-beta T cells about two months after transplant to several hundred expanded graft clones.

Unique molecular identifiers featured in how the TCRbeta library was prepared. TCRdb reprocessed the PCR reads via MiXCR and lists one record per CDR3 protein. The sample contains about 830,000 distinct CDR3 sequences, about 15% of which appear only once. Of note for this clonotype: Antigen: not known.

This CDR3 region has 14 residues. The V and J ends lost 3 bases and 4 bases respectively, with 12 bases between them. Germline CDR1 and CDR2: SGHTA and FQGTGA. The input for sequencing was PBMCs, mostly from graft donor cells, taken 360 days after TCRalphabeta/CD19-depleted stem cell transplant. The TCR comes from a male patient younger than 18 who had a stem cell transplant for acute lymphoblastic leukemia, so the T cells may come from the graft donor. This chain joins TRBV7-3 and TRBJ1-1; D remains unclear. CDR3 sequence reads: CASSLKFGSTEAFF. CDR3 coding DNA: TGTGCCAGCAGCTTGAAGTTTGGCAGCACTGAAGCTTTCTTT. Combining the CDR3 with reference TRBV7-3 and TRBJ1-1 gives the whole variable domain GAGVSQTPSNKVTEKGKYVELRCDPISGHTALYWYRQSLGQGPEFLIYFQGTGAADDSGLPNDRFFAVRPEGSVSTLKIQRTERGDSAVYLCASSLKFGSTEAFFGQGTRLTVV.